This TCR beta chain was found in a study of blood T cell repertoires in COVID-19. Study overall: Samples representing acute and convalescent COVID-19 were sourced from the United States, Italy and Spain. PBMCs, B-cell-depleted T cells, or T cells were the source of the cDNA or gDNA that made up the material.

Assay used: immunoSEQ multiplex PCR; TCRdb lists only in-frame clones, some missing. The table includes approximately 150,000 clones, around 83% detected once. The CDR3 is 15 residues long. Germline values: CDR1 SGHAT, CDR2 FQDESV (reference sequence). V lost 5 bases to trimming and J lost 0 bases, with 8 bases between them. Ages ranged from about 18 to 89 years, with residence in around 24 US areas. The receptor was derived from a man aged 50 to 59 who had recovered from COVID-19. The sequencing input was PBMCs or T cells enriched from blood (not recorded which). The chain links TRBV11-1 to TRBJ2-6; D not resolved. The CDR3 here is CASSHLSSGANVLTF. The CDR3, as DNA: TGTGCCAGCAGCCATCTAAGCTCTGGGGCCAACGTCCTGACTTTC. Full variable domain (rest looked up from reference TRBV11-1 and TRBJ2-6): EAEVAQSPRYKITEKSQAVAFWCDPISGHATLYWYRQILGQGPELLVQFQDESVVDDSQLPKDRFSAERLKGVDSTLKIQPAELGDSAMYLCASSHLSSGANVLTFGAGSRLTVL.